One and the same sample provided the 14 T cell receptor beta chains below, sequenced in a study of shared clonotypes between healthy human individuals. TCRdb keeps only in-frame clones here, not all; method: immunoSEQ multiplex PCR. The sample holds millions of clones, just over 90% seen once. Sequenced: naive CD4+ T cells from PBMCs. The sample's subset: CD45RA+ positively selected. The receptors come from a man aged 18 to 30 in good health. Some clones in this sample may be carry-over from other donors' samples.

The chain combines TRBV2 with TRBJ2-7; 8 bases agree with TRBD2. V lost 8 bases to trimming and J lost 2 bases; unmatched junction nucleotides: 2. This CDR3 comprises 12 residues. The germline V gene encodes CDR1 SNHLY and CDR2 FYNNEI. The CDR3 nucleotides are TGTGCCAGCGGAGCGGGGGCCTACGAGCAGTACTTC. This sequence encodes CASGAGAYEQYF.

The chain carries TRBV2 and TRBJ2-6, with D perhaps matching TRBD1 (5 bases). The V end was cut by 8 bases, the J end by 0 bases, with 11 bases between. This CDR3 comprises 15 residues. Germline loops: CDR1 SNHLY, CDR2 FYNNEI. The CDR3 DNA sequence: TGTGCCAGCGGCCGACAGCTCTCTGGGGCCAACGTCCTGACTTTC. This codes for CASGRQLSGANVLTF.

The rearrangement links TRBV6-1 to TRBJ2-7; 7 nucleotides match TRBD1. Losses at the gene ends were 6 bases for V and 3 bases for J; bases not matched to a gene: 11. The CDR3 spans 15 residues. Looked up from germline, CDR1 is MNHNS and CDR2 is SASEGT. DNA for the CDR3: TGTGCCAGCAGCAGATCCCGGGACAGAGACTACGAGCAGTACTTC. This gives the protein CASSRSRDRDYEQYF.

The rearrangement links TRBV9 to TRBJ2-7; possibly TRBD2 for D (6 bases). CDR1 and CDR2 from the germline V gene are SGDLS and YYNGEE. V lost 4 bases and J 0 bases, leaving 20 bases between the germline ends. The CDR3 runs to 17 residues. CDR3 amino acids: CASSPQIGGHSSYEQYF. CDR3 nucleotides: TGTGCCAGCAGCCCTCAGATTGGAGGGCACAGCTCCTACGAGCAGTACTTC.

The chain joins TRBV4-2 to TRBJ2-3; possibly TRBD2 for D (5 bases). V was pared by 1 base and J by 0 bases, with 11 bases between. This CDR3 comprises 16 residues. CDR1 LGHNA and CDR2 YNFKEQ come from the germline V gene. CDR3 amino acids: CASSQGERFSTDTQYF. The CDR3 region has the DNA TGTGCCAGCAGCCAAGGGGAGCGGTTTAGCACAGATACGCAGTATTTT.

J is TRBJ2-1 and V is TRBV5-1; D possibly corresponds to TRBD1 (5 bases). Per the germline V gene, CDR1 is SGHRS and CDR2 is YFSETQ. This CDR3 region has 13 residues. Trimming removed 0 bases at V and 9 bases at J, with 10 bases between. The CDR3 is CASSLAEQGEQFF. CDR3 sequence (DNA): TGCGCCAGCAGCTTGGCCGAGCAGGGTGAGCAGTTCTTC.

This clone has only one observation. In DNA form, the CDR3 reads TGTGCCAGCAGCCCTCTTTTTAGCCGACAGGCGAACACCGGGGAGCTGTTTTTT. This codes for CASSPLFSRQANTGELFF. This chain uses TRBV28 with TRBJ2-2, with a tentative D call TRBD1 (6 bases). Germline V gene data show CDR1 as MDHEN and CDR2 as SYDVKM. Trimming cost V 6 bases and J 0 bases, with 20 bases left between them. This CDR3 region has 18 residues.

The chain is built from TRBV19 and TRBJ2-2; D not resolved. CDR1 and CDR2 from the germline V gene are LNHDA and SQIVND (reference sequence). This CDR3 comprises 14 residues. Trimming removed 5 bases at V and 0 bases at J, with 7 bases between. The CDR3: CASSWDANTGELFF. CDR3 nucleotide sequence: TGTGCCAGTAGTTGGGATGCGAACACCGGGGAGCTGTTTTTT. The full variable domain, rest sourced from reference TRBV19 and TRBJ2-2, is DGGITQSPKYLFRKEGQNVTLSCEQNLNHDAMYWYRQDPGQGLRLIYYSQIVNDFQKGDIAEGYSVSREKKESFPLTVTSAQKNPTAFYLCASSWDANTGELFFGEGSRLTVL.

The CDR3 coding sequence is TGTGCCAGCAGCGTATTGGGGGCGGGAGGTGTTGCCGGGGAGCTGTTTTTT. Amino acid sequence: CASSVLGAGGVAGELFF. The chain employs TRBV7-8 and TRBJ2-2; 8 nucleotides agree with TRBD2. The J segment lost 6 bases and the V segment lost 5 bases, leaving 14 bases of the junction unmatched. The germline V gene has CDR1 SGHVS and CDR2 FQNEAQ. This CDR3 is built from 17 residues.

The chain has TRBV7-2 and TRBJ1-2; D gene unclear. This CDR3 is 13 amino acids long. V lost 1 base, J lost 8 bases, and 11 bases lay in between. Germline loops: CDR1 SGHTA, CDR2 FQGNSA. CDR3 sequence (DNA): TGTGCCAGCAGCTTAGTTGGGGTTGGCGGCTACACCTTC. Translated, it gives CASSLVGVGGYTF.

The genes are TRBV6-1 and TRBJ1-2, with D tentatively TRBD1 (6 bases). The CDR3 loop spans 14 amino acids. Trimming removed 8 bases at V and 4 bases at J, with 17 bases between. Germline CDR1 is MNHNS and CDR2 is SASEGT. The CDR3 coding sequence is TGTGCCAGCCTAGACCCAGGGGAGGCCTATGGCTACACCTTC. The encoded protein is CASLDPGEAYGYTF.

J is TRBJ2-7 and V is TRBV18; TRBD1 aligns across 8 bases. CDR1 is KGHSH and CDR2 is LQKENI in the germline V gene. V gave up 4 bases and J gave up 3 bases; unmatched junction bases: 8. This CDR3 is 15 amino acids long. The CDR3 DNA reads TGTGCCAGCTCACGCGAGCAGGGGGCCCTCTACGAGCAGTACTTC. As protein: CASSREQGALYEQYF.

Only one count was recorded for this clone. The CDR3 spells CASSQDMTVETQYF. The DNA for the CDR3 is TGCGCCAGCAGCCAAGATATGACAGTGGAGACCCAGTACTTC. The chain employs TRBV4-3 and TRBJ2-5; the D gene is possibly TRBD1 (5 bases). CDR3 length equals 14 residues. V dropped 0 bases and J dropped 5 bases, with 10 bases sitting between them. CDR1 and CDR2 from the germline V gene are LGHNA and YSLEER.

The J gene is TRBJ2-3, the V gene TRBV20-1, with D unresolved. This CDR3 spans 11 amino acids. Trimming removed 2 bases from V and 8 bases from J, with 8 bases in between. Germline loops: CDR1 DFQATT, CDR2 SNEGSKA (reference sequence). CDR3 loop: CSARWLGTQYF. CDR3 in DNA: TGCAGTGCTAGATGGCTAGGTACGCAGTATTTT.